The 25 T cell receptor beta chains given below trace back to one sample, sequenced in a study of human T cells and chemical hapten exposure. The time point denotes: patch test 1, 2 weeks after DPC sensitization. The treatment: therapeutic diphenylcyclopropenone sensitization with weekly scalp DPC. TCRdb re-called the RACE reads with MiXCR, one entry per CDR3 protein. The sample holds 60,000 to 80,000 distinct CDR3 sequences; approximately 29% are singletons and the top ten take about 10%. The sample consisted of whole blood, taken in connection with sensitization to the hapten diphenylcyclopropenone (DPC). Source of these receptors: a man aged 40-49 years with alopecia areata. Some clones in this sample may be carry-over from other donors' samples.

The rearrangement links TRBV6-5 to TRBJ2-3; D remains ambiguous. V gave up 0 bases and J gave up 2 bases, with 15 bases separating them. Germline CDR1 is MNHEY and CDR2 is SVGAGI. This CDR3 has 17 amino acids. CDR3 DNA: TGTGCCAGCAGTTACTCTTTGCTACGTGGAGACACAGATACGCAGTATTTT. Translating it yields CASSYSLLRGDTDTQYF.

This clonotype was seen only a few times. V gene TRBV12-3 or TRBV12-4 combines with J gene TRBJ1-6; D gene ambiguous. Deletions cut 3 bases from V and 7 bases from J, with 10 bases between. The CDR3 is 14 amino acids. CDR3 in DNA: TGTGCCAGCAGTTTGTACCCCTTGAATTCACCCCTCCACTTT. Protein: CASSLYPLNSPLHF.

This rearrangement joins TRBV6-6 to TRBJ2-7; D call uncertain. V was shortened by 0 bases and J by 1 base, with 13 bases between the two germline ends. In germline, CDR1 is MNHNY, CDR2 SVGAGI (reference sequence). This CDR3 contains 16 residues. Here the CDR3 DNA reads TGTGCCAGCAGTTACTCGTCGGCAGCAGTTTCCTACGAGCAGTACTTC. It is translated as CASSYSSAAVSYEQYF.

The CDR3 here is CASRPGLAEQFF. Here the CDR3 DNA reads TGTGCCAGCAGGCCCGGCTTGGCTGAGCAGTTCTTC. The chain carries TRBV6-6 and TRBJ2-1; D is unclear. Germline CDR1 is MNHNY and CDR2 is SVGAGI (reference sequence). Trimming took off 6 bases at V and 9 bases at J, with 12 bases between the two ends. The CDR3 sequence is 12 residues long.

Concerning this clonotype itself: Its ends do not fully match the called genes, so a read error is possible. CDR3 sequence reads: CASSLYRLAGSKNVQYF. DNA of the CDR3: TGTGCCAGCAGTTTATATCGACTAGCGGGTTCCAAAAACGTTCAGTACTTC. The chain links TRBV28 to TRBJ2-4; 10 nucleotides line up with TRBD2. The CDR3 covers 17 residues. Germline V gene sequence: CDR1 MDHEN, CDR2 SYDVKM.

This clonotype has just a few counts. The gene calls are TRBV7-9 and TRBJ2-1; 10 bases fit TRBD2. From germline, CDR1 is SEHNR and CDR2 FQNEAQ (reference sequence). The CDR3 is 17 amino acids. The V segment lost 5 bases and the J segment 0 bases; nucleotides outside the gene matches: 7. The CDR3 reads CASSASSGRPSYNEQFF. DNA of the CDR3: TGTGCCAGCAGCGCCAGTAGCGGGAGGCCCTCCTACAATGAGCAGTTCTTC.

The J gene is TRBJ2-2, the V gene TRBV10-1, with D possibly matching TRBD2 (6 bases). Germline CDR1 is WNHNN and CDR2 is SYGVQD (reference sequence). Trimming took off 7 bases at V and 4 bases at J, with 25 bases between the two ends. CDR3 length: 18 amino acids. Written as DNA, the CDR3 is TGCGCCAGCAAATCCGGGGAGGAGGGATTGTCGGCCACCGGGGAGCTGTTTTTT. Protein sequence: CASKSGEEGLSATGELFF.

The genes are TRBV30 and TRBJ1-5, with 7 bases fitting TRBD1. Germline lookup yields CDR1 GTSNPN and CDR2 SVGIG (reference sequence). J gave up 5 bases and V 2 bases, and 6 bases lay outside the gene matches. The CDR3 length is 14 residues. CDR3 region: CAWSFAGGYQPQHF. DNA of the CDR3: TGTGCCTGGAGTTTCGCAGGGGGGTATCAGCCCCAGCATTTT.

As for this clonotype: The germline gene is not matched at one end of the junction; a read error may be the cause. This chain uses TRBV18 with TRBJ1-1, with D unclear. Germline V gives CDR1 KGHSH, CDR2 LQKENI. This CDR3 is built from 16 residues. This CDR3 reads CASSPLPADENTGAFF. The CDR3, as DNA: TGTGCCAGCTCACCCCTACCGGCGGACGAGAACACTGGAGCTTTCTTT.

The gene calls are TRBV28 and TRBJ2-5, with TRBD1 identical over 7 bases. The CDR3 is 14 residues long. V dropped 5 bases and J dropped 2; count of bases not matched to a gene: 5. Per the germline V gene, CDR1 is MDHEN and CDR2 is SYDVKM. The DNA of the CDR3 is TGTGCCAGCAGTACCCGACAGGGTCAAGAGACCCAGTACTTC. Protein: CASSTRQGQETQYF.

This clonotype was seen a few times. The genes are TRBV6-2 or TRBV6-3 and TRBJ2-7; 10 nucleotides agree with TRBD2. CDR1 MNHEY and CDR2 SVGEGT come from the germline V gene. This CDR3 has 19 amino acids. V was pared by 4 bases and J by 5 bases, with 20 bases of the junction left unmatched. CDR3 sequence: CASSSVLAGIMGILDEQYF. CDR3 sequence (DNA): TGTGCCAGCAGTTCCGTACTAGCGGGAATAATGGGGATTTTGGACGAGCAGTACTTC.

The J gene is TRBJ1-4, the V gene TRBV7-9, with D perhaps matching TRBD1 (6 bases). The CDR3 has 12 residues. The germline gives CDR1 SEHNR, CDR2 FQNEAQ (reference sequence). V lost 4 bases, J lost 14 bases, and 14 bases lay in between. The CDR3 nucleotides read TGTGCCAGCAGCTCGGGGGGGGGCCTGCTGTTTTTT. Protein: CASSSGGGLLFF.

A note on this clonotype: The junction does not match germline at one end; this may be a read error. The gene calls are TRBV12-3 or TRBV12-4 and TRBJ2-1; 11 nucleotides line up with TRBD2. This CDR3 has 16 amino acids. The CDR3 coding sequence is TGTGCCAGCAGTTCCCGGCTAGCGGGAGGCCCCAATAAGCAGTTCTTC. The encoded protein is CASSSRLAGGPNKQFF.

This rearrangement joins TRBV5-1 to TRBJ1-2, with 8 bases matching TRBD1. This CDR3 spans 15 amino acids. Trimming removed 4 bases from V and 5 bases from J; junction bases left unmatched: 10. CDR1 SGHRS and CDR2 YFSETQ come from the germline V gene. CDR3 DNA: TGCGCCAGCAGCCCGACAGGGGAGACGTTTTATGGCTACACCTTC. Residues: CASSPTGETFYGYTF. Based on the CDR3 plus reference TRBV5-1 and TRBJ1-2, the full variable domain is KAGVTQTPRYLIKTRGQQVTLSCSPISGHRSVSWYQQTPGQGLQFLFEYFSETQRNKGNFPGRFSGRQFSNSRSEMNVSTLELGDSALYLCASSPTGETFYGYTFGSGTRLTVV.

This clonotype has just a few counts. The chain joins TRBV12-3 or TRBV12-4 to TRBJ2-3; no clear D. V gave up 3 bases and J gave up 0 bases, with 10 bases separating them. The length of the CDR3 is 15 residues. CDR3 sequence reads: CASSFVQRSTDTQYF. DNA of the CDR3: TGTGCCAGCAGTTTTGTACAGCGCAGCACAGATACGCAGTATTTT.

This clonotype showed up just once. The CDR3 nucleotides read TGTGCCAGCTCAAACCTAGGCTCTAACTATGGCTACACCTTC. It specifies CASSNLGSNYGYTF. J is TRBJ1-2 and V is TRBV18, with D unclear. The CDR3 contains 14 residues. Per the germline V gene, CDR1 is KGHSH and CDR2 is LQKENI. With 5 bases removed from V and 0 bases from J, the gap between germline ends came to 10 bases.

The chain links TRBV7-9 to TRBJ2-7, with 12 positions matching TRBD2. Germline loops: CDR1 SEHNR, CDR2 FQNEAQ (reference sequence). The CDR3 contains 17 residues. J gave up 0 bases and V 4 bases, and 7 bases lay outside the gene matches. The CDR3 reads CASSYRTSGELSYEQYF. The CDR3, as DNA: TGTGCCAGCAGCTACAGGACTAGCGGGGAACTCTCCTACGAGCAGTACTTC.

This rearrangement joins TRBV4-2 to TRBJ1-5, with D possibly being TRBD1 (5 bases). The CDR3 has 15 amino acids. Germline V gene data show CDR1 as LGHNA and CDR2 as YNFKEQ. The V and J ends lost 0 bases and 2 bases respectively, with 8 bases between them. DNA for the CDR3: TGTGCCAGCAGCCAAGAAGCGACAGGCAATCAGCCCCAGCATTTT. This gives the protein CASSQEATGNQPQHF.

The rearrangement links TRBV7-9 to TRBJ2-3; maybe TRBD2 (6 bases). The CDR3 has 14 amino acids. Germline CDR1 and CDR2: SEHNR and FQNEAQ (reference sequence). Trimming took 1 base from V and 4 from J, leaving 9 bases between them. DNA of the CDR3: TGTGCCAGCAGCTTAGGACTAGATGCAGATACGCAGTATTTT. Translated, it gives CASSLGLDADTQYF. Drawing the rest from reference TRBV7-9 and TRBJ2-3, the complete variable domain is DTGVSQNPRHKITKRGQNVTFRCDPISEHNRLYWYRQTLGQGPEFLTYFQNEAQLEKSRLLSDRFSAERPKGSFSTLEIQRTEQGDSAMYLCASSLGLDADTQYFGPGTRLTVL.

The chain has TRBV5-4 and TRBJ2-3; 12 nucleotides line up with TRBD2. This CDR3 region has 17 residues. Per germline, CDR1 SGHNT and CDR2 YYREEE (reference sequence). Losses at the gene ends were 4 bases for V and 1 base for J; bases not matched to a gene: 7. DNA of the CDR3: TGTGCCAGCAGCCCCGCTAGCGGGAGGGCCGGCACAGATACGCAGTATTTT. This translates into CASSPASGRAGTDTQYF. The full variable domain, with the rest looked up from reference TRBV5-4 and TRBJ2-3, is ETGVTQSPTHLIKTRGQQVTLRCSSQSGHNTVSWYQQALGQGPQFIFQYYREEENGRGNFPPRFSGLQFPNYSSELNVNALELDDSALYLCASSPASGRAGTDTQYFGPGTRLTVL.

The chain carries TRBV20-1 and TRBJ2-3, with 8 bases that match TRBD2. The ends lost 6 bases at V and 5 bases at J; junction bases unmatched: 7. The CDR3 length is 13 residues. Germline V gene data show CDR1 as DFQATT and CDR2 as SNEGSKA (reference sequence). The CDR3 loop reads CSAQGLARDTQYF. The CDR3 region has the DNA TGCAGTGCCCAAGGACTAGCCCGAGATACGCAGTATTTT.

The genes are TRBV7-6 and TRBJ1-1; D is perhaps TRBD1 (5 bases). Trimming left V 5 bases short and J 1 base short, with 11 bases between. In germline, CDR1 is SGHVS, CDR2 FNYEAQ. The CDR3 is 14 amino acids. CDR3 in DNA: TGTGCCAGCAGCACCGGGACGGCGAACACTGAAGCTTTCTTT. Encoded protein: CASSTGTANTEAFF.

V usage is TRBV20-1 and J usage is TRBJ1-1; 10 nucleotides align to TRBD1. The CDR3 contains 12 residues. Trimming took 6 bases from V and 5 from J; bases not matched to a gene: 3. The germline V gene encodes CDR1 DFQATT and CDR2 SNEGSKA (reference sequence). CDR3 bases: TGCAGTGCCAGGACAGGGGGGACTGAAGCTTTCTTT. Its translation: CSARTGGTEAFF.

V is TRBV6-5 and J is TRBJ2-5; the match to TRBD1 covers 8 bases. The CDR3 contains 15 residues. CDR1 and CDR2 from the germline V gene are MNHEY and SVGAGI. V shed 5 bases, J shed 4 bases, and the junction held 9 bases outside the gene matches. The CDR3 sequence is CASSRNGQGGETQYF. In DNA, the CDR3 is TGTGCCAGCAGTCGCAACGGACAGGGAGGAGAGACCCAGTACTTC.

This chain links TRBV18 with TRBJ2-1, with D maybe TRBD2 (5 bases). Trimming stripped 0 bases from V and 7 bases from J, with 7 bases between. Germline-derived CDR1 and CDR2 are KGHSH and LQKENI. The CDR3 spans 13 residues. In DNA form, the CDR3 reads TGTGCCAGCTCACCACCGGGGAGAAATGAGCAGTTCTTC. It specifies CASSPPGRNEQFF. The complete variable domain, with remaining parts taken from reference TRBV18 and TRBJ2-1, reads NAGVMQNPRHLVRRRGQEARLRCSPMKGHSHVYWYRQLPEEGLKFMVYLQKENIIDESGMPKERFSAEFPKEGPSILRIQQVVRGDSAAYFCASSPPGRNEQFFGPGTRLTVL.